These 32 T cell receptor beta chains were sequenced from one sample in a study of OX40 agonist ivuxolimab in advanced cancers. Using immunoSEQ multiplex PCR, the repertoire was profiled, and TCRdb retains in-frame clones only, with some absent. The sample lists tens of thousands of clones, 85% to 95% seen once, with roughly a fifth in the top ten. This sample comprised CD4+ or CD8+ T cells sorted from blood, obtained in a trial of the OX40 agonist ivuxolimab. Source of these receptors: an adult with an advanced solid tumor such as melanoma, head and neck, liver or kidney cancer.

This clone came up once. V and J are TRBV4-2 and TRBJ2-2; TRBD1 agrees at 7 bases. The CDR3 extends over 14 amino acids. Germline V lookup: CDR1 LGHNA, CDR2 YNFKEQ. The trim removed 3 bases at V and 8 bases at J, leaving 6 bases unmatched. The CDR3 coding sequence is TGTGCCAGCAGCCAGAGACAGGGCGAGGGGGAGCTGTTTTTT. It encodes CASSQRQGEGELFF.

Only one count was recorded for this clone. The V call is TRBV19, the J call TRBJ2-1; possible D gene TRBD1, 5 bases. V was shortened by 7 bases and J by 2 bases, with 15 bases between the two germline ends. The germline V gene encodes CDR1 LNHDA and CDR2 SQIVND (reference sequence). The CDR3 is 15 amino acids. The CDR3 bases are TGTGCCAGTACCCAGGGAAGGGGCCCCTACAATGAGCAGTTCTTC. Amino acid sequence: CASTQGRGPYNEQFF.

This clone was found once. The V and J genes are TRBV20-1 and TRBJ2-5; possible D gene TRBD2, 6 bases. Germline CDR1 and CDR2: DFQATT and SNEGSKA (reference sequence). The V and J ends lost 6 bases and 7 bases respectively, with 12 bases between them. The CDR3 covers 11 residues. The CDR3 protein is CSASKAGTQYF. CDR3 DNA: TGCAGTGCGAGTAAAGCGGGGACCCAGTACTTC.

The V call is TRBV11-2, the J call TRBJ2-7, with a weak D call TRBD2 (6 bases). This CDR3 is 14 amino acids long. The germline V gene encodes CDR1 SGHAT and CDR2 FQNNGV. With 5 bases removed from V and 3 bases from J, the gap between germline ends came to 14 bases. The CDR3 DNA sequence: TGTGCCAGCAGCCAGGGCTACGGGAGCTACGAGCAGTACTTC. This encodes CASSQGYGSYEQYF.

This clone was observed a single time. The chain links TRBV28 to TRBJ2-1, with 14 bases identical to TRBD2. Germline loops: CDR1 MDHEN, CDR2 SYDVKM. CDR3 length: 18 amino acids. V gave up 5 bases and J gave up 0 bases; unmatched junction bases: 6. CDR3 nucleotide sequence: TGTGCCAGCAGTCCGGGACTAGCGGGAGTCCCCTCCTACAATGAGCAGTTCTTC. Amino acids: CASSPGLAGVPSYNEQFF.

The J gene is TRBJ1-1, the V gene TRBV10-1, with D hard to call. Germline assignment: CDR1 WNHNN and CDR2 SYGVQD (reference sequence). The V end was cut by 2 bases, the J end by 0 bases, with 4 bases between. The CDR3 consists of 13 residues. CDR3 loop: CASSEGVNTEAFF. As DNA, the CDR3 is TGCGCCAGCAGTGAGGGTGTGAACACTGAAGCTTTCTTT.

The J gene is TRBJ1-5, the V gene TRBV7-2, with D unresolved. V lost 0 bases, J lost 3 bases, and 6 bases lay in between. CDR3 length equals 14 residues. Germline CDR1 and CDR2: SGHTA and FQGNSA. The CDR3 protein is CASSLAGVNQPQHF. The CDR3 nucleotides are TGTGCCAGCAGCTTAGCCGGAGTCAATCAGCCCCAGCATTTT.

The table lists this clone with a count of one. The rearrangement uses TRBV7-9 and TRBJ2-7; 9 bases align to TRBD1. V was pared by 4 bases and J by 4 bases, with 20 bases of the junction left unmatched. Germline values: CDR1 SEHNR, CDR2 FQNEAQ (reference sequence). The CDR3 contains 19 residues. The CDR3 DNA sequence: TGTGCCAGCAGCTGGGGATCCCTTTTCGATACCGGGACAGGGTACGAGCAGTACTTC. Translated: CASSWGSLFDTGTGYEQYF.

V usage is TRBV6-1 and J usage is TRBJ2-7; no clear D. The CDR3 runs 12 residues. Trimming left V 10 bases short and J 6 bases short, with 16 bases between. Germline CDR1 is MNHNS and CDR2 is SASEGT. The CDR3, as DNA: TGTGCCAACCGGGTCCCAGATGGCGAGCAGTACTTC. It is translated as CANRVPDGEQYF.

The V call is TRBV29-1, the J call TRBJ2-1; no firm D call. CDR3 length equals 12 residues. CDR1 is SQVTM and CDR2 is ANQGSEA in the germline V gene. The V and J ends lost 3 bases and 0 bases respectively, with 3 bases between them. Here the CDR3 reads CSVEFSYNEQFF. The CDR3 nucleotides are TGCAGCGTTGAGTTCTCCTACAATGAGCAGTTCTTC.

The sample holds one count of this clone. The chain joins TRBV4-1 to TRBJ2-2, with D possibly TRBD2 on 6 matching bases. Trimming took 8 bases from V and 5 from J, leaving 18 bases between them. This CDR3 contains 15 residues. The V gene's germline CDR1 is MGHRA and CDR2 YSYEKL. CDR3 sequence: CASQGGERYTGELFF. CDR3 nucleotides: TGCGCCAGCCAAGGAGGGGAGAGGTATACCGGGGAGCTGTTTTTT.

In DNA form, the CDR3 reads TGTGCCAGCAGCTTAGCGGCGGGGATACCCTACAATGAGCAGTTCTTC. It is translated as CASSLAAGIPYNEQFF. V usage is TRBV27 and J usage is TRBJ2-1, with a tentative D call TRBD2 (6 bases). CDR1 MNHEY and CDR2 SMNVEV come from the germline V gene (reference sequence). V was clipped by 6 bases and J by 2 bases, with 17 bases between them. The CDR3 loop spans 16 amino acids.

V and J are TRBV23-1 and TRBJ1-2; TRBD1 aligns across 10 bases. TRBV23-1 is assigned to the ORF class and has an uncertain function. Unmatched junction bases numbered 7, after V lost 0 bases and J lost 6 bases. The CDR3 runs to 16 residues. The CDR3 reads CASSQSGTGAPDGYTF. The DNA of the CDR3 is TGCGCCAGCAGTCAATCCGGGACAGGGGCGCCGGATGGCTACACCTTC.

The genes are TRBV28 and TRBJ2-5; TRBD1 agrees at 7 bases. V lost 4 bases and J lost 1; bases outside the gene matches: 6. CDR1 is MDHEN and CDR2 is SYDVKM in the germline V gene. The CDR3 totals 15 residues. Written as DNA, the CDR3 is TGTGCCAGCAGTTCCAGACAGGGCGCCCAAGAGACCCAGTACTTC. Translation gives CASSSRQGAQETQYF.

This chain uses TRBV21-1 with TRBJ2-1; the table's D call, TRBD1, was not checked against the DNA. TRBV21-1 is given as a pseudogene. The CDR3 sequence is 17 residues long. The chain's CDR3 is CASSKDARQYINNEQFF. The CDR3 DNA sequence: TGTGCCAGCAGCAAAGATGCGAGACAATATATTAACAATGAGCAGTTCTTC.

The V gene is TRBV19, the J gene TRBJ2-2; D not resolved. The V gene's germline CDR1 is LNHDA and CDR2 SQIVND (reference sequence). The CDR3 is 11 amino acids. This CDR3 is CGRCNTGELFF. The CDR3, as DNA: TGTGGACGGTGCAACACCGGGGAGCTGTTTTTT.

The V gene is TRBV5-1, the J gene TRBJ2-1, with 10 bases matching TRBD1. The V gene end was trimmed by 2 bases and the J gene end by 3 bases; junction bases not matched to a gene: 5. From germline, CDR1 is SGHRS and CDR2 YFSETQ. This CDR3 has 16 residues. Written as DNA, the CDR3 is TGCGCCAGCAGCTTAACCGGGACAGGGGTCTACAATGAGCAGTTCTTC. This encodes CASSLTGTGVYNEQFF.

The V gene is TRBV7-3, the J gene TRBJ2-1, with TRBD2 identical over 10 bases. The CDR3 is made up of 16 amino acids. The germline V gene encodes CDR1 SGHTA and CDR2 FQGTGA. V was pared by 5 bases and J by 6 bases, with 10 bases of the junction left unmatched. This CDR3 is CASSREAGGPSNEQFF. The CDR3 region has the DNA TGTGCCAGCAGCCGAGAAGCGGGAGGGCCATCCAATGAGCAGTTCTTC. The full variable domain, with the rest looked up from reference TRBV7-3 and TRBJ2-1, is GAGVSQTPSNKVTEKGKYVELRCDPISGHTALYWYRQSLGQGPEFLIYFQGTGAADDSGLPNDRFFAVRPEGSVSTLKIQRTERGDSAVYLCASSREAGGPSNEQFFGPGTRLTVL.

The CDR3 spells CASSWTGGRNEQYF. The CDR3 DNA is TGTGCCAGCAGTTGGACGGGGGGAAGGAACGAGCAGTACTTC. This chain joins TRBV6-1 and TRBJ2-7, with TRBD2 matching over 7 bases. The CDR3 sequence is 14 residues long. Unmatched junction bases numbered 9, after V lost 5 bases and J lost 5 bases. Germline V lookup: CDR1 MNHNS, CDR2 SASEGT.

The V call is TRBV14, the J call TRBJ2-1; D tentatively reads TRBD1 or TRBD2 (5 bases each). This CDR3 contains 13 residues. Germline values: CDR1 SGHDN, CDR2 FVKESK. Between the trimmed V and J ends, which lost 5 bases and 3 bases, there was a span of 8 bases. CDR3 nucleotide sequence: TGTGCCAGCAGCTCGGGGCGCTACAATGAGCAGTTCTTC. It encodes CASSSGRYNEQFF. Variable domain in full (rest from reference TRBV14 and TRBJ2-1): EAGVTQFPSHSVIEKGQTVTLRCDPISGHDNLYWYRRVMGKEIKFLLHFVKESKQDESGMPNNRFLAERTGGTYSTLKVQPAELEDSGVYFCASSSGRYNEQFFGPGTRLTVL.

V is TRBV10-1 and J is TRBJ2-5, with 11 bases that match TRBD2. CDR1 and CDR2 (germline): WNHNN, SYGVQD (reference sequence). Unmatched junction bases numbered 18, after V lost 4 bases and J lost 5 bases. The CDR3 runs 19 residues. CDR3 residues: CASSAPFLISGRAWETQYF. The DNA for the CDR3 is TGCGCCAGCAGTGCCCCATTCCTTATTAGCGGGAGGGCATGGGAGACCCAGTACTTC.

The chain employs TRBV9 and TRBJ2-7; D gene ambiguous. Germline CDR1 reads SGDLS; CDR2 reads YYNGEE. With 0 bases removed from V and 0 bases from J, the gap between germline ends came to 7 bases. This CDR3 is built from 14 residues. The CDR3 here is CASSVVPSSYEQYF. The CDR3 DNA is TGTGCCAGCAGCGTAGTGCCCAGCTCCTACGAGCAGTACTTC.

V usage is TRBV4-3 and J usage is TRBJ2-1; D ambiguous. The CDR3 is 13 amino acids. V lost 3 bases, J lost 8 bases, and 11 bases lay in between. In germline, CDR1 is LGHNA, CDR2 YSLEER. CDR3 loop: CASSHTYFDEQFF. Here the CDR3 DNA reads TGCGCCAGCAGCCACACGTATTTTGATGAGCAGTTCTTC.

The CDR3 DNA follows: TGTGCCAGCAGCGCCGGGACTAGTTCATATGAGCAGTTCTTC. This translates into CASSAGTSSYEQFF. The chain couples TRBV9 to TRBJ2-1; TRBD2 matches 8 bases. The CDR3 has 14 amino acids. J gave up 8 bases and V 3 bases, and 7 bases lay outside the gene matches. In germline, CDR1 is SGDLS, CDR2 YYNGEE.

The chain has TRBV30 and TRBJ1-2, with a possible D match to TRBD1 (5 bases). Germline loops: CDR1 GTSNPN, CDR2 SVGIG (reference sequence). The V and J ends lost 3 bases and 5 bases respectively, with 13 bases between them. The CDR3 loop spans 13 amino acids. As DNA, the CDR3 is TGTGCCTGGAGGGGGAGGGGAGGATATGGCTACACCTTC. Translation: CAWRGRGGYGYTF.

V and J are TRBV11-3 and TRBJ2-3; TRBD1 agrees at 11 bases. CDR3 length: 19 residues. Germline V gene sequence: CDR1 SGHNT, CDR2 YENEEA. With V trimmed by 5 bases and J by 3 bases, 16 bases remained unmatched. The CDR3 loop is CASSTLRTGGCRWTDTQYF. CDR3 bases: TGTGCCAGCAGCACCCTAAGGACAGGGGGCTGTCGTTGGACAGATACGCAGTATTTT.

This chain connects TRBV19 to TRBJ1-5; D is possibly TRBD1 (6 bases). Between the trimmed V and J ends, which lost 7 bases and 4 bases, there was a span of 20 bases. CDR3 length: 16 amino acids. The germline CDR1 and CDR2 sequences are LNHDA and SQIVND (reference sequence). The CDR3 region is CASKTRGTGRNQPQHF. The CDR3 coding sequence is TGTGCCAGTAAGACAAGGGGGACCGGGCGGAATCAGCCCCAGCATTTT.

J is TRBJ1-2 and V is TRBV6-4; D possibly corresponds to TRBD1 (5 bases). There are 12 residues in the CDR3. Germline V CDR1 and CDR2: MRHNA, SNTAGT. V lost 2 bases and J 4 bases, leaving 5 bases between the germline ends. The CDR3 protein is CASSDRGYGYTF. CDR3 nucleotides: TGTGCCAGCAGTGACAGGGGCTATGGCTACACCTTC.

This clone has a single count. This chain uses TRBV6-5 with TRBJ1-4; no clear D gene. Between the trimmed V and J ends, which lost 0 bases and 7 bases, there was a span of 12 bases. There are 15 residues in the CDR3. Germline-derived CDR1 and CDR2 are MNHEY and SVGAGI. CDR3 bases: TGTGCCAGCAGTTACTCACGGGGTGTAGTTGAAAAACTGTTTTTT. Amino acid sequence: CASSYSRGVVEKLFF.

This rearrangement joins TRBV10-3 to TRBJ1-2; D unresolved. V shed 3 bases and J shed 2 bases, with 19 bases lying between them. The germline gives CDR1 ENHRY, CDR2 SYGVKD. The CDR3 is 17 residues long. CDR3 nucleotides: TGTGCCATCAGTGACTCATCTAGACCCATCCACAACTATGGCTACACCTTC. It encodes CAISDSSRPIHNYGYTF.

The chain carries TRBV4-2 and TRBJ2-1; weak D call: TRBD2 (5 bases). The CDR3 contains 17 residues. The ends were cut back, 4 bases at V and 4 bases at J, with 20 bases in the middle. Per germline, CDR1 LGHNA and CDR2 YNFKEQ. The CDR3 nucleotides are TGTGCCAGCAGCCCCCGTTGGGAGCCCACCGGGTACAATGAGCAGTTCTTC. Translated: CASSPRWEPTGYNEQFF.

The rearrangement joins TRBV5-1 to TRBJ2-7; 8 bases are shared with TRBD2. Germline V gives CDR1 SGHRS, CDR2 YFSETQ. The CDR3 is 15 residues long. V shed 3 bases, J shed 1 base, and the junction held 6 bases outside the gene matches. Here the CDR3 DNA reads TGCGCCAGCAGCTACACTAGCGGACCTTCCTACGAGCAGTACTTC. Translation gives CASSYTSGPSYEQYF.